This TCR beta chain was captured by sequencing in a study of regulatory T cells in long-lasting Graves disease. The V gene lost 1 base and the J gene lost 0 bases, with 8 bases spanning the gap. There are 15 residues in the CDR3. Per germline, CDR1 SGHDT and CDR2 YYEEEE. Assembly of TCR beta libraries relied on iRepertoire HTBI primers together with Arm-PCR of CDR3 regions. MiXCR, applied by TCRdb to the multiplex PCR reads, yields one record per CDR3 protein. The sample lists 430,000 or so distinct CDR3 sequences; roughly a fifth were seen once. This clonotype has at least ten counts. Noted time point: persistent/refractory GD, antithyroid drugs over 5 years with positive TRAb. Following extraction of RNA from PBMCs, that RNA was used to make the TCR library.

The receptor comes from a female donor with Graves disease. This chain connects TRBV5-6 to TRBJ1-5; D unresolved. The input for sequencing was peripheral blood mononuclear cells (PBMCs), taken when the disease was refractory, from a patient treated with antithyroid drugs. The CDR3 DNA reads TGTGCCAGCAGCTTGTATGGGCATAGCAATCAGCCCCAGCATTTT. Protein: CASSLYGHSNQPQHF. Filled out from reference TRBV5-6 and TRBJ1-5, the complete variable domain reads DAGVTQSPTHLIKTRGQQVTLRCSPKSGHDTVSWYQQALGQGPQFIFQYYEEEERQRGNFPDRFSGHQFPNYSSELNVNALLLGDSALYLCASSLYGHSNQPQHFGDGTRLSIL.